The entry below gives a single TCR beta chain sequence along with its context. The data originate from a study of blood T cell repertoires in COVID-19. Per the study methods: Reference gene primers were amplified, and this amplification served to estimate nucleated cell counts. The repertoire was sequenced with immunoSEQ multiplex PCR; TCRdb's copy has only in-frame clones and lacks some. Clonal size and the V and J genes are those of that table, whereas D and trimming came from the DNA. The sample holds under 150,000 clones, over 85% seen once. This CDR3 is 13 amino acids long. The V end lost 5 bases, the J end lost 1 base, and 8 bases lay between the germline ends. Germline V lookup: CDR1 SGHVS, CDR2 FNYEAQ.

Sequencing input: peripheral blood. This sequence originates from a man aged 55 to 70 with COVID-19, enrolled during active disease. This chain joins TRBV7-6 and TRBJ1-1, with D maybe TRBD1 (5 bases). The CDR3 DNA reads as TGTGCCAGCAGCGACAGAGCGAACACTGAAGCTTTCTTT. Translating it yields CASSDRANTEAFF.